The present entry profiles one T cell receptor (beta chain) with its context. How the authors handled the data: Reference gene primer amplification gave estimated nucleated cell counts. Measured with immunoSEQ multiplex PCR; TCRdb has only the in-frame clones, and not every one. V, J and clone size were drawn from that table, and D and trimming were deduced from the DNA. The sample has about 160,000 clones; around 82% are singletons. This record belongs to a study of blood T cell repertoires in COVID-19. The overall study: COVID-19 samples from acute and convalescent phases originated in the United States, Italy and Spain. T cells, B-cell-depleted T cells, or PBMCs supplied cDNA or gDNA.

Patients at the Seattle site were enrolled during active infection and followed longitudinally. Trimming took off 2 bases at V and 4 bases at J, with 4 bases between the two ends. The CDR3 extends over 12 amino acids. Germline CDR1 and CDR2: SNHLY and FYNNEI. The chain employs TRBV2 and TRBJ2-3; D remains unclear. The sequencing input was peripheral blood. The sequence derives from a woman aged 40 to 50 with COVID-19, enrolled during active disease. CDR3: CASSESADTQYF. CDR3 bases: TGTGCCAGCAGTGAATCAGCAGATACGCAGTATTTT.